The sample holds a few counts of the clone carrying this T cell receptor beta chain. In the study's own analysis: Scientists estimated how many nucleated cells there were by amplifying reference gene primers. Some clones are missing from TCRdb's copy, which holds only in-frame ones; the method was immunoSEQ multiplex PCR. That table supplies the V and J calls and clone size; D and trimming were determined from the DNA. The data contain about 44,000 clones, approximately 82% of them singletons. The data derive from a study of blood T cell repertoires in COVID-19. On the study more broadly: Some COVID-19 samples were acute and others convalescent; all came from the United States, Italy and Spain. T cells, B-cell-depleted T cells, or PBMCs provided the cDNA or gDNA that served as material.

The CDR3 totals 14 residues. With 6 bases removed from V and 1 base from J, the gap between germline ends came to 10 bases. Germline V gene sequence: CDR1 LNHDA, CDR2 SQIVND (reference sequence). J is TRBJ1-5 and V is TRBV19, with D unclear. The sample was peripheral blood. This sequence was found in a woman aged 70 to 79 with acute or convalescent COVID-19. For the CDR3, the DNA is TGTGCCAGTAGCCCTGGAGGCAGCAATCAGCCCCAGCATTTT. It codes for CASSPGGSNQPQHF.